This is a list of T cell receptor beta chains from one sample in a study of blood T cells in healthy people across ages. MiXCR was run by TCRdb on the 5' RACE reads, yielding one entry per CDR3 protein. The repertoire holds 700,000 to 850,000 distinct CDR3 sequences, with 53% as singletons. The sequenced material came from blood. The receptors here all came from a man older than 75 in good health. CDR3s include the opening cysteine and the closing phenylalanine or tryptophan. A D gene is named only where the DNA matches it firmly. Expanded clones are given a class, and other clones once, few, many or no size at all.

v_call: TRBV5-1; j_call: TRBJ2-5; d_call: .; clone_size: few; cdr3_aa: CASSSDPGETQYF; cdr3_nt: TGCGCCAGCAGCTCGGACCCCGGGGAGACCCAGTACTTC
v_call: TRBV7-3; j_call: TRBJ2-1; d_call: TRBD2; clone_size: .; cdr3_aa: CASSRGTSGRGFNEQFF; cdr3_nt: TGTGCCAGCAGCCGGGGGACTAGCGGGAGGGGGTTCAATGAGCAGTTCTTC
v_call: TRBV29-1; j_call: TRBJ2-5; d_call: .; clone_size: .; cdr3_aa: CSVEDDRLGGTQYF; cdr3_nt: TGCAGCGTTGAAGATGACAGGTTAGGAGGGACCCAGTACTTC
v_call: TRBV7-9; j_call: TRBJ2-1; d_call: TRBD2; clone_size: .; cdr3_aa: CASSFPAGGSYNEQFF; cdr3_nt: TGTGCCAGCAGCTTCCCAGCGGGGGGCTCCTACAATGAGCAGTTCTTC
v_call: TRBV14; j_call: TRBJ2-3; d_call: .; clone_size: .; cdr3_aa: CASSLGLVGYAYF; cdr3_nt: TGTGCCAGCAGCCTTGGCCTCGTGGGGTACGCGTATTTT
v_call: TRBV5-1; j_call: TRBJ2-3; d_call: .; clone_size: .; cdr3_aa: CTSSLGAVNTQYF; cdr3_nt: TGCACCAGCAGCTTGGGGGCGGTTAATACGCAGTATTTT
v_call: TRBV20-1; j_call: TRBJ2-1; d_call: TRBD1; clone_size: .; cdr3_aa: CSARDLRAGGGYEQFF; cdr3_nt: TGCAGTGCTAGAGATTTGAGGGCAGGGGGTGGGTATGAGCAGTTCTTC
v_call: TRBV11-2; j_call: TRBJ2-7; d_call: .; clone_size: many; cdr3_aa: CASSLGTPYEQYF; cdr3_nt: TGTGCCAGCAGCTTAGGGACCCCCTACGAGCAGTACTTC
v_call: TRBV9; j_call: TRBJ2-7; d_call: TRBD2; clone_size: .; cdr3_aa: CASSSPSAGGISYEQYF; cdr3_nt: TGTGCCAGCAGCTCACCGTCCGCGGGAGGAATCTCCTACGAGCAGTACTTC
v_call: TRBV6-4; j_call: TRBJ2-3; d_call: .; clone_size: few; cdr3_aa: CASSGQGLSTDTQYF; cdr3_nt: TGTGCCAGCAGTGGGCAGGGACTGAGCACAGATACGCAGTATTTT
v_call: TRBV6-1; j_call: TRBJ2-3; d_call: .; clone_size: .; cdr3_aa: CASKSDSGYAYF; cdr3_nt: TGTGCCAGCAAAAGCGACAGCGGATACGCGTATTTT